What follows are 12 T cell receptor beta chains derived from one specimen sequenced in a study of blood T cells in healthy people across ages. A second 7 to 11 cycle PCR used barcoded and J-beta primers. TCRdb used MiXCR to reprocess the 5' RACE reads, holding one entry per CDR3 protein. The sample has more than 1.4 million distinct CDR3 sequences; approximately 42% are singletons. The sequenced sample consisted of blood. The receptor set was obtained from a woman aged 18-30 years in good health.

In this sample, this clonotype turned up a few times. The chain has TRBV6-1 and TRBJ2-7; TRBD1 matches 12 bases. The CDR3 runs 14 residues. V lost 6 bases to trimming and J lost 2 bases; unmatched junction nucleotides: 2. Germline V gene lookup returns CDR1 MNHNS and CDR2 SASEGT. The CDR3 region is CASRRDRGPYEQYF. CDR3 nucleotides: TGTGCCAGCAGGAGGGACAGGGGGCCCTACGAGCAGTACTTC.

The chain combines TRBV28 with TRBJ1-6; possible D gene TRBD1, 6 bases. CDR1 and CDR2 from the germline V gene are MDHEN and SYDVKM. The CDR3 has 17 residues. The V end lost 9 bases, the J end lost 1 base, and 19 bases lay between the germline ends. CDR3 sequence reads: CASLRGPGGSYNSPLHF. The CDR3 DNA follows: TGTGCCAGTCTCCGGGGGCCTGGGGGGTCCTATAATTCACCCCTCCACTTT.

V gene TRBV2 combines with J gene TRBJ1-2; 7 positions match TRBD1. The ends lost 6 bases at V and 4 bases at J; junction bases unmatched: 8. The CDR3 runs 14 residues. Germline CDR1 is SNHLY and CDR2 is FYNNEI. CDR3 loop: CASRTPGQTYGYTF. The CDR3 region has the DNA TGTGCCAGCAGAACTCCGGGACAGACCTATGGCTACACCTTC.

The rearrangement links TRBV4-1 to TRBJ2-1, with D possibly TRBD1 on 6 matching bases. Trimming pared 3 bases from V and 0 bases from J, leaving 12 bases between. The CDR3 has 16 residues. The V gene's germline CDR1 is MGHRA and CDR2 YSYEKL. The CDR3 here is CASSQSGHSSYNEQFF. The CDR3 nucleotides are TGCGCCAGCAGCCAGTCGGGACACAGCTCCTACAATGAGCAGTTCTTC.

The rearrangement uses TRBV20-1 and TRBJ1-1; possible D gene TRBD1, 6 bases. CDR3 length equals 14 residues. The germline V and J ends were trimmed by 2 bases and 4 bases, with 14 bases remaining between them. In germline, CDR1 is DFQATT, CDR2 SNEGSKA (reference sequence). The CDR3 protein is CSARPQDRTTEAFF. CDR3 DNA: TGCAGTGCTAGACCCCAAGACAGGACCACTGAAGCTTTCTTT.

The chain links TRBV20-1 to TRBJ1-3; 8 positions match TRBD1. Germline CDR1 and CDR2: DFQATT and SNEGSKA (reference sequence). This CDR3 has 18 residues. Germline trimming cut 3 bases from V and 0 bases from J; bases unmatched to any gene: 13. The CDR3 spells CSARGPLTGALSGNTIYF. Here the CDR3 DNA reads TGCAGTGCTAGGGGCCCCCTGACAGGGGCCCTCTCTGGAAACACCATATATTTT.

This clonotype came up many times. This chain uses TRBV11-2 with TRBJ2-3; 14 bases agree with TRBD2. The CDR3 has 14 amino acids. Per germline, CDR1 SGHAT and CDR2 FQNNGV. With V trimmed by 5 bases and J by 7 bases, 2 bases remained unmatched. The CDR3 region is CASSGTSGRNTQYF. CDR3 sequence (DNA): TGTGCCAGCAGCGGGACTAGCGGGAGAAATACGCAGTATTTT.

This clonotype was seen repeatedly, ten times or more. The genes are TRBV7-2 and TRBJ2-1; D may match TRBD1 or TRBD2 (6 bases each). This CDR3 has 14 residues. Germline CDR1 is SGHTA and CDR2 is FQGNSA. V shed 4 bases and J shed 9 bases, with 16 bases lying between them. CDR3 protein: CASSYGTGGPEQFF. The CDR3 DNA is TGTGCCAGCAGCTATGGGACTGGGGGGCCTGAGCAGTTCTTC.

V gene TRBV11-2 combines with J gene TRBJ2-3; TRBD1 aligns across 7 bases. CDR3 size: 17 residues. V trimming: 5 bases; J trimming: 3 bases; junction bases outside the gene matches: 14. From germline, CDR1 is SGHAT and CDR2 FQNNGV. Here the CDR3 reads CASSLLATGFFTDTQYF. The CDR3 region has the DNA TGTGCCAGCAGCCTGCTTGCGACAGGGTTTTTTACAGATACGCAGTATTTT. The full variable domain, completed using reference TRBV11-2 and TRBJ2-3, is EAGVAQSPRYKIIEKRQSVAFWCNPISGHATLYWYQQILGQGPKLLIQFQNNGVVDDSQLPKDRFSAERLKGVDSTLKIQPAKLEDSAVYLCASSLLATGFFTDTQYFGPGTRLTVL.

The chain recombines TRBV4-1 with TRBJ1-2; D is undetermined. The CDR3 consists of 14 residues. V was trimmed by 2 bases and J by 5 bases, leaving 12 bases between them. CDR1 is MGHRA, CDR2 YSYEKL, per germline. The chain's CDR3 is CASSQRQSWYGYTF. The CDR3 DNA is TGCGCCAGCAGCCAACGTCAGAGCTGGTATGGCTACACCTTC.

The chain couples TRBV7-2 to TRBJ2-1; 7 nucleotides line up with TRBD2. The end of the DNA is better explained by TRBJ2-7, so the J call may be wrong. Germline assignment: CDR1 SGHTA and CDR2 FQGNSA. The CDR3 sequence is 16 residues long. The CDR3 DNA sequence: TGTGCCAGCAGCTTAGTTGGGAGGGGCACGTACAATGAGCAGTACTTC. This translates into CASSLVGRGTYNEQYF.

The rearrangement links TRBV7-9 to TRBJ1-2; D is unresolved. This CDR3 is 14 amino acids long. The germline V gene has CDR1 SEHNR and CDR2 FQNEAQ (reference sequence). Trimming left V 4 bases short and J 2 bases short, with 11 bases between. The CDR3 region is CASSYPQENYGYTF. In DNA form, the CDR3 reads TGTGCCAGCAGCTACCCCCAGGAGAACTATGGCTACACCTTC.